Listed below are T cell receptor beta chains from one sample, sequenced in a study of CD8 T cells in Susac syndrome. TCRdb processed the immunoSEQ multiplex PCR reads anew with MiXCR; each CDR3 protein has one entry. The sample has fewer than 350,000 distinct CDR3 sequences; 85% are singletons. The sample comprised CD8+ T cells from PBMCs. Receptor source: a human donor with multiple sclerosis. CDR3s include the opening cysteine and the closing phenylalanine or tryptophan. The order of the fields is D gene, V gene, clone size, J gene, CDR3 DNA, CDR3 protein. D genes are given only for firm matches. Rows give clone size only sometimes, using once, few, many, or a class for an expanded clone.

D gene: .
V gene: TRBV28
clone size: once
J gene: TRBJ2-1
CDR3 DNA: TGTGCCAGCAGTTTATTCACCTACAATGAGCAGTTCTTC
CDR3 protein: CASSLFTYNEQFF

D gene: .
V gene: TRBV6-2/TRBV6-3
clone size: .
J gene: TRBJ2-7
CDR3 DNA: TGTGCCAGCAGTCAGTCAACCGGGACGCTCACCAACGAGCAGTACTTC
CDR3 protein: CASSQSTGTLTNEQYF

D gene: .
V gene: TRBV27
clone size: few
J gene: TRBJ2-7
CDR3 DNA: TGTGCCAGCAGTTTGGGTGATGGCGGATTAAATACCTACGAGCAGTACTTC
CDR3 protein: CASSLGDGGLNTYEQYF

D gene: TRBD2
V gene: TRBV4-1
clone size: few
J gene: TRBJ2-7
CDR3 DNA: TGCGCCAGCAGCCACGATTTCGGGCGGGAGGGCTCCTACGAGCAGTACTTC
CDR3 protein: CASSHDFGREGSYEQYF

D gene: TRBD2
V gene: TRBV11-2
clone size: .
J gene: TRBJ2-1
CDR3 DNA: TGTGCCAGCAGCTTACAGCGGGAAATAAAGTCCTACAATGAGCAGTTCTTC
CDR3 protein: CASSLQREIKSYNEQFF

D gene: .
V gene: TRBV30
clone size: .
J gene: TRBJ1-2
CDR3 DNA: TGTGCCTGGAGTGTACCACCGAGGTCCTATGGCTACACCTTC
CDR3 protein: CAWSVPPRSYGYTF

D gene: .
V gene: TRBV18
clone size: .
J gene: TRBJ2-3
CDR3 DNA: TGTGCCAGCTCACCCGCGATCGAAGGGTCTCCCTGGGACACAGATACGCAGTATTTT
CDR3 protein: CASSPAIEGSPWDTDTQYF

D gene: .
V gene: TRBV27
clone size: .
J gene: TRBJ1-5
CDR3 DNA: TGTGCCAGCAGTTTTGCTACCTCACACCTCAATCAGCCCCAGCATTTT
CDR3 protein: CASSFATSHLNQPQHF

D gene: .
V gene: TRBV7-9
clone size: once
J gene: TRBJ1-1
CDR3 DNA: TGTGCCAGCAGCCCACCCATCTACAGAGTCGGAATGAACACTGAAGCTTTCTTT
CDR3 protein: CASSPPIYRVGMNTEAFF

D gene: .
V gene: TRBV9
clone size: .
J gene: TRBJ2-1
CDR3 DNA: TGTGCCAGCACCTCGGGACCAAGCTCCTACAATGAGCAGTTCTTC
CDR3 protein: CASTSGPSSYNEQFF

D gene: .
V gene: TRBV24-1
clone size: .
J gene: TRBJ1-3
CDR3 DNA: TGTGCCATCGGGGGGGGCTCTGAAAACACCATATATTTT
CDR3 protein: CAIGGGSENTIYF

D gene: .
V gene: TRBV2
clone size: .
J gene: TRBJ2-1
CDR3 DNA: TGTGCCAGCAGTCCTGCCCCAACAGTCTACAATGAGCAGTTCTTC
CDR3 protein: CASSPAPTVYNEQFF

D gene: .
V gene: TRBV4-3
clone size: .
J gene: TRBJ2-5
CDR3 DNA: TGCGCCAGCAGCCAAGATCCATCAGGGGAGACCCAGTACTTC
CDR3 protein: CASSQDPSGETQYF

D gene: .
V gene: TRBV25-1
clone size: .
J gene: TRBJ2-2
CDR3 DNA: TGTGCCAGCAGTGACGTGGAGGTTAACACCGGGGAGCTGTTTTTT
CDR3 protein: CASSDVEVNTGELFF

D gene: .
V gene: TRBV4-1
clone size: .
J gene: TRBJ2-7
CDR3 DNA: TGCGCCAGCAGCCAAGACCTGACTATCCAATACGAGCAGTACTTC
CDR3 protein: CASSQDLTIQYEQYF

D gene: .
V gene: TRBV6-5
clone size: .
J gene: TRBJ2-1
CDR3 DNA: TGTGCCAGCAGTTTTGTACTACCCCAGTCCTACAATGAGCAGTTCTTC
CDR3 protein: CASSFVLPQSYNEQFF

D gene: TRBD2
V gene: TRBV7-9
clone size: .
J gene: TRBJ2-1
CDR3 DNA: TGTGCCAGCACGTCAATAGCGGGAGGTTCTGAGCAGTTCTTC
CDR3 protein: CASTSIAGGSEQFF

D gene: TRBD2
V gene: TRBV20-1
clone size: .
J gene: TRBJ2-7
CDR3 DNA: TGCAGTGCTAGCGGTCTAGCGGAACCAACCTACGAGCAGTACTTC
CDR3 protein: CSASGLAEPTYEQYF

D gene: .
V gene: TRBV20-1
clone size: .
J gene: TRBJ1-1
CDR3 DNA: TGCAGTGCCCGGAAGGCCGGCGACACTGAAGCTTTCTTT
CDR3 protein: CSARKAGDTEAFF

D gene: .
V gene: TRBV19
clone size: .
J gene: TRBJ2-7
CDR3 DNA: TGTGCCAGTAGTGGTGGGGCAGGCCTCGCTCGCAGCGAGCAGTACTTC
CDR3 protein: CASSGGAGLARSEQYF

D gene: .
V gene: TRBV6-1
clone size: .
J gene: TRBJ2-1
CDR3 DNA: TGTGCCAGTCCTACTGAAGGTTGGAACTACAATGAGCAGTTCTTC
CDR3 protein: CASPTEGWNYNEQFF

D gene: .
V gene: TRBV10-3
clone size: .
J gene: TRBJ1-2
CDR3 DNA: TGTGCCATCAGTGACCCCTCCTCAGGTTCAGGAGACTACTCCTATCTCCATGGCTACACCTTC
CDR3 protein: CAISDPSSGSGDYSYLHGYTF

D gene: .
V gene: TRBV19
clone size: few
J gene: TRBJ2-7
CDR3 DNA: TGTGCCAGTAGTGACGGCACCGCCTACGAGCAGTACTTC
CDR3 protein: CASSDGTAYEQYF

D gene: .
V gene: TRBV6-5
clone size: .
J gene: TRBJ1-3
CDR3 DNA: TGTGCCAGCGGTAACGGAAACACCATATATTTT
CDR3 protein: CASGNGNTIYF

D gene: .
V gene: TRBV28
clone size: .
J gene: TRBJ2-4
CDR3 DNA: TGTGCCAGCAGTTTGTTTGGGGGAACTGGAGCCAAAAACATTCAGTACTTC
CDR3 protein: CASSLFGGTGAKNIQYF

D gene: .
V gene: TRBV4-3
clone size: .
J gene: TRBJ2-5
CDR3 DNA: TGCGCCAGCAGCTCATGGTGGGCAGGGGAAGCAGGTTGGGAGACCCAGTACTTC
CDR3 protein: CASSSWWAGEAGWETQYF

D gene: .
V gene: TRBV29-1
clone size: .
J gene: TRBJ2-1
CDR3 DNA: TGCAGCGTTCTCCTAGCGTCCTACAATGAGCAGTTCTTC
CDR3 protein: CSVLLASYNEQFF

D gene: TRBD2
V gene: TRBV5-4
clone size: once
J gene: TRBJ2-5
CDR3 DNA: TGTGCCAGCAGCCAGGGAGGGACTAGCGTAGAGGAGACCCAGTACTTC
CDR3 protein: CASSQGGTSVEETQYF

D gene: TRBD1
V gene: TRBV6-2/TRBV6-3
clone size: .
J gene: TRBJ1-1
CDR3 DNA: TGTGCCAGCAGCCATCTGACAGGGGGGAACGCTGAAGCTTTCTTT
CDR3 protein: CASSHLTGGNAEAFF

D gene: .
V gene: TRBV7-9
clone size: .
J gene: TRBJ2-1
CDR3 DNA: TGTGCCAGCAGTAGGGGGTTGGTCAATGAGCAGTTCTTC
CDR3 protein: CASSRGLVNEQFF

D gene: TRBD2
V gene: TRBV6-1
clone size: few
J gene: TRBJ2-7
CDR3 DNA: TGTGCCAGCAGTCTAGCGGAGAACGGCGAGCAGTACTTC
CDR3 protein: CASSLAENGEQYF